A selection of T cell receptor beta chains follows, all from one sample in a study of blood T cell repertoires in COVID-19. Produced via immunoSEQ multiplex PCR; TCRdb's table is partial and in-frame only. This repertoire shows roughly 69,000 clones, about nine tenths found once; its top ten account for 5.5% to 8%. Sequenced: peripheral blood. Receptors were obtained from a man over 45 with active COVID-19. Each CDR3 is given with its conserved first and last residue. D genes are given only for firm matches. Only part of the rows carry a size: once, few, many, or a class if the clone is expanded.

cdr3_aa	cdr3_nt	clone_size	v_call	j_call	d_call	cdr3_length
CASSLEAFF	TGTGCCAGCAGCCTCGAAGCTTTCTTT	few	TRBV7-9	TRBJ1-1	-	9
CASSPYRGLQETQYF	TGTGCCAGCAGCCCTTACAGGGGGCTACAAGAGACCCAGTACTTC	-	TRBV14	TRBJ2-5	TRBD1	15
CASSADIREQYF	TGTGCCAGCAGCGCTGACATACGCGAGCAGTACTTC	once	TRBV5-6	TRBJ2-7	-	12
CASSVEEAADTQYF	TGTGCCAGCAGCGTAGAGGAAGCGGCAGATACGCAGTATTTT	-	TRBV9	TRBJ2-3	-	14
CASSQDGPQPQHF	TGCGCCAGCAGCCAAGACGGTCCTCAGCCCCAGCATTTT	many	TRBV4-1	TRBJ1-5	-	13
CASSLDRDYGYTF	TGTGCCAGCAGTCTGGACAGGGACTATGGCTACACCTTC	-	TRBV28	TRBJ1-2	TRBD1	13
CASSSYRTDRELF	TGTGCCAGCAGTTCCTATAGAACCGACCGGGAGCTTTTT	few	TRBV28	TRBJ1-4	-	13
CASSLTGMNTEAFF	TGTGCCAGCAGCTTGACAGGAATGAACACTGAAGCTTTCTTT	-	TRBV7-9	TRBJ1-1	-	14
CASTTFRGGPADTQYF	TGTGCCAGTACTACCTTTAGGGGAGGGCCCGCAGATACGCAGTATTTT	-	TRBV19	TRBJ2-3	TRBD2	16
CASSWTGLAYEQYF	TGTGCCAGCAGCTGGACAGGGTTAGCCTACGAGCAGTACTTC	-	TRBV7-2	TRBJ2-7	TRBD1	14
CASSPNRGVEYF	TGTGCCAGCTCACCGAACAGGGGCGTCGAGTACTTC	once	TRBV18	TRBJ2-7	TRBD1	12
CASSDRARGSPLHF	TGTGCCAGCAGTGACAGGGCTAGAGGTTCACCCCTCCACTTT	-	TRBV6-1	TRBJ1-6	-	14
CASSYERQFYNEQFF	TGTGCCAGCAGTTACGAAAGACAGTTCTACAATGAGCAGTTCTTC	-	TRBV6-2/TRBV6-3	TRBJ2-1	-	15
CSVEVAGRQETQYF	TGCAGCGTAGAGGTAGCGGGGCGACAAGAGACCCAGTACTTC	-	TRBV29-1	TRBJ2-5	TRBD2	14
CASSPTSGINEQFF	TGTGCCAGCTCACCAACTAGCGGGATCAATGAGCAGTTCTTC	-	TRBV18	TRBJ2-1	TRBD2	14
CASIHRGQETQYF	TGTGCCAGCATCCACAGGGGCCAAGAGACCCAGTACTTC	once	TRBV28	TRBJ2-5	TRBD1	13
CATTGQGFGGELFF	TGCGCCACCACCGGACAGGGTTTCGGCGGGGAGCTGTTTTTT	-	TRBV5-1	TRBJ2-2	TRBD1	14
CASSPTIDSSGNTIYF	TGTGCCAGCAGCCCCACCATCGACAGCTCTGGAAACACCATATATTTT	-	TRBV7-8	TRBJ1-3	-	16